One sample yielded the 26 T cell receptor beta chains listed below, sequenced in a study of long-term antiretroviral therapy in people with HIV (dated by TCRdb to 2022 to 2024). Sequencing of the TRB variable region was done with the immunoSEQ hsTCRB v3.0 assay at survey level resolution. The table was pulled from immuneACCESS by TCRdb, which kept in-frame rearrangements only. Such tables lose some clones; where checked, under half of the loss comes from unresolved V genes, and the rest has no known cause. This sample gives more than 7,500 clones in total; 70% to 80% of them show up just once. Of the sample, around 13% is held by the ten largest clones. This sample comprised unsorted PBMCs, obtained 0.4 years before starting antiretroviral therapy. These receptors were taken from a man in his thirties or forties with HIV.

The chain recombines TRBV6-1 with TRBJ2-3, with D unresolved. The germline V and J ends were trimmed by 3 bases and 0 bases, with 7 bases remaining between them. This CDR3 region has 14 residues. CDR1 and CDR2 (germline): MNHNS, SASEGT. The CDR3 region has the DNA TGTGCCAGCAGTGACTTTACTAGCACAGATACGCAGTATTTT. Translation gives CASSDFTSTDTQYF.

The chain is built from TRBV29-1 and TRBJ1-1; TRBD1 matches 9 bases. Germline V gives CDR1 SQVTM, CDR2 ANQGSEA. J lost 5 bases, V lost 3 bases, and 4 bases had no gene match. The CDR3 length is 13 residues. The CDR3 region is CSVEGTGRTEAFF. In DNA, the CDR3 is TGCAGCGTTGAGGGGACAGGGCGGACTGAAGCTTTCTTT.

The J gene is TRBJ2-5, the V gene TRBV7-2; perhaps TRBD1 as D (5 bases). This CDR3 is built from 15 residues. Trimming pared 2 bases from V and 4 bases from J, leaving 14 bases between. Germline values: CDR1 SGHTA, CDR2 FQGNSA. CDR3 amino acids: CASSLSGARPETQYF. In DNA form, the CDR3 reads TGTGCCAGCAGCTTAAGTGGGGCCCGACCAGAGACCCAGTACTTC.

The J gene is TRBJ1-6, the V gene TRBV6-1; D unclear. This CDR3 has 14 amino acids. The V and J ends lost 2 bases and 4 bases respectively, with 6 bases between them. Germline V gene data show CDR1 as MNHNS and CDR2 as SASEGT. This CDR3 is CASSEQLYNSPLHF. The DNA for the CDR3 is TGTGCCAGCAGTGAACAGCTTTATAATTCACCCCTCCACTTT.

In its sample, this clone was seen a few times. The V and J genes are TRBV5-1 and TRBJ1-5; no firm D call. V lost 1 base to trimming and J lost 7 bases, with 9 bases between them. Per the germline V gene, CDR1 is SGHRS and CDR2 is YFSETQ. The CDR3 length is 13 residues. The CDR3 reads CASSLWSGQPQHF. CDR3 DNA sequence: TGCGCCAGCAGCTTGTGGTCGGGACAGCCCCAGCATTTT.

The J gene is TRBJ2-7, the V gene TRBV4-1, with TRBD1 identical over 9 bases. The length of the CDR3 is 14 residues. V dropped 5 bases and J dropped 3; count of bases not matched to a gene: 5. Germline CDR1 is MGHRA and CDR2 is YSYEKL. CDR3 sequence (DNA): TGCGCCAGCAGCTACGGACAGGGGAGCTACGAGCAGTACTTC. It translates to CASSYGQGSYEQYF.

This clone counts as medium-sized. The rearrangement links TRBV28 to TRBJ1-2; 8 bases are shared with TRBD1. The junction had 7 bases not matched to a gene; V was cut back by 5 bases and J by 8 bases. The CDR3 contains 13 residues. Germline-derived CDR1 and CDR2 are MDHEN and SYDVKM. The CDR3 DNA follows: TGTGCCAGCAGTCCCTCGACAGGGGTCGGCTACACCTTC. Protein: CASSPSTGVGYTF.

The J gene is TRBJ2-3, the V gene TRBV5-4; D gene uncertain. Deletions cut 0 bases from V and 0 bases from J, with 8 bases between. CDR3 length: 15 amino acids. Germline values: CDR1 SGHNT, CDR2 YYREEE (reference sequence). The CDR3 loop reads CASSLGSSSTDTQYF. CDR3 nucleotides: TGTGCCAGCAGCTTGGGCTCGTCTAGCACAGATACGCAGTATTTT.

This clone has just one count. The V and J genes are TRBV5-1 and TRBJ2-3, with D tentatively TRBD2 (5 bases). The germline V gene has CDR1 SGHRS and CDR2 YFSETQ. V lost 4 bases and J 0 bases, leaving 15 bases between the germline ends. The CDR3 totals 16 residues. The CDR3 sequence: CASSGGASWSTDTQYF. The CDR3 region has the DNA TGCGCCAGCAGCGGAGGAGCCAGCTGGAGCACAGATACGCAGTATTTT.

J is TRBJ1-2 and V is TRBV19, with D uncertain. Per the germline V gene, CDR1 is LNHDA and CDR2 is SQIVND (reference sequence). V was shortened by 3 bases and J by 2 bases, with 7 bases between the two germline ends. This CDR3 spans 13 amino acids. CDR3: CASSMLGNYGYTF. As DNA, the CDR3 is TGTGCCAGTAGTATGCTGGGGAACTATGGCTACACCTTC.

The chain is built from TRBV11-1 and TRBJ1-1; TRBD1 matches 12 bases. CDR3 size: 16 residues. Germline V CDR1 and CDR2: SGHAT, FQDESV (reference sequence). Germline trimming cut 5 bases from V and 4 bases from J; bases unmatched to any gene: 8. The CDR3 spells CASSPRDRGLGTEAFF. In nucleotides, the CDR3 is TGTGCCAGCAGCCCCCGGGACAGGGGGCTGGGCACTGAAGCTTTCTTT.

This rearrangement joins TRBV27 to TRBJ1-2; TRBD1 might be the D (5 bases). Germline CDR1 reads MNHEY; CDR2 reads SMNVEV (reference sequence). The V gene lost 5 bases and the J gene lost 7 bases, with 17 bases spanning the gap. The CDR3 runs 14 residues. The CDR3 nucleotides are TGTGCCAGCAGTGCACAGGCCCCGAGGGGTGGCTACACCTTC. Translated, it gives CASSAQAPRGGYTF.

CDR3 protein: CASSPLNRDRDYEQYF. In DNA, the CDR3 is TGTGCCAGCAGTCCGCTTAACCGGGACAGGGACTACGAGCAGTACTTC. J is TRBJ2-7 and V is TRBV11-2; 9 nucleotides align to TRBD1. Trimming removed 6 bases from V and 3 bases from J; junction bases left unmatched: 12. This CDR3 is 16 amino acids long. Germline lookup yields CDR1 SGHAT and CDR2 FQNNGV.

This clone was picked up one time. The genes are TRBV15 and TRBJ2-7, with 8 bases lining up with TRBD2. There are 15 residues in the CDR3. CDR1 and CDR2 (germline): LNHNV, YYDKDF (reference sequence). With V trimmed by 2 bases and J by 4 bases, 7 bases remained unmatched. CDR3 nucleotide sequence: TGTGCCACCAGCAGAAATCCGGGACTAGATTACGAGCAGTACTTC. Its translation is CATSRNPGLDYEQYF.

The chain recombines TRBV9 with TRBJ1-1, with a weak D call TRBD1 (5 bases). Germline V CDR1 and CDR2: SGDLS, YYNGEE. The CDR3 totals 12 residues. Deletions cut 0 bases from V and 8 bases from J, with 8 bases between. CDR3 sequence: CASSVGGSEAFF. The CDR3 DNA reads TGTGCCAGCAGCGTAGGGGGGTCAGAAGCTTTCTTT.

By share of the sample, this clone is medium-sized. Other DNA sequences in the same sample also yield this CDR3. The chain joins TRBV27 to TRBJ2-7, with D hard to call. From germline, CDR1 is MNHEY and CDR2 SMNVEV (reference sequence). There are 13 residues in the CDR3. Deletions cut 3 bases from V and 4 bases from J, with 10 bases between. The DNA of the CDR3 is TGTGCCAGCAGTTTTAGTCGCGGTTACGAGCAGTACTTC. It codes for CASSFSRGYEQYF.

The chain combines TRBV19 with TRBJ2-2; D is undetermined. CDR3 length: 14 residues. Germline V gene data show CDR1 as LNHDA and CDR2 as SQIVND (reference sequence). V gave up 5 bases and J gave up 3 bases, with 10 bases separating them. The CDR3 is CASSPRLYTGELFF. CDR3 sequence (DNA): TGTGCCAGTAGTCCCAGATTATACACCGGGGAGCTGTTTTTT.

The rearrangement uses TRBV5-1 and TRBJ1-2; 7 bases are a match to TRBD1. The CDR3 length is 14 residues. Germline loops: CDR1 SGHRS, CDR2 YFSETQ. Losses at the gene ends were 4 bases for V and 1 base for J; bases not matched to a gene: 4. CDR3 coding DNA: TGCGCCAGCAGCGTCCGGGACAGTAACTATGGCTACACCTTC. Translated: CASSVRDSNYGYTF.

A few counts support this clone. The J gene is TRBJ1-6, the V gene TRBV27, with D possibly being TRBD1 (6 bases). Germline-derived CDR1 and CDR2 are MNHEY and SMNVEV (reference sequence). V lost 2 bases to trimming and J lost 11 bases, with 13 bases between them. This CDR3 region has 14 residues. The CDR3 DNA reads TGTGCCAGCAGTTTACACAGGGCAGGTGCACCCCTCCACTTT. It is translated as CASSLHRAGAPLHF.

The rearrangement uses TRBV19 and TRBJ2-7; maybe TRBD1 (6 bases). The CDR3 extends over 14 amino acids. In germline, CDR1 is LNHDA, CDR2 SQIVND (reference sequence). V lost 3 bases and J 2 bases, leaving 11 bases between the germline ends. Written as DNA, the CDR3 is TGTGCCAGTAGTATCAGCGGACAGCCCTACGAGCAGTACTTC. Amino acid sequence: CASSISGQPYEQYF.

The CDR3 nucleotides are TGTGCCTGGAGTGTCAGGTGGGGGGGCTCCTACGAGCAGTACTTC. Translation: CAWSVRWGGSYEQYF. The gene calls are TRBV30 and TRBJ2-7, with 7 bases matching TRBD2. Germline loops: CDR1 GTSNPN, CDR2 SVGIG (reference sequence). Trimming took 0 bases from V and 0 from J; bases not matched to a gene: 5. CDR3 length equals 15 residues.

The chain is built from TRBV28 and TRBJ1-2, with 10 bases aligning to TRBD1. Germline V gene data show CDR1 as MDHEN and CDR2 as SYDVKM. V dropped 4 bases and J dropped 3; count of bases not matched to a gene: 8. The CDR3 consists of 16 residues. The chain's CDR3 is CASSYGPGTGDYGYTF. CDR3 in DNA: TGTGCCAGCAGTTACGGTCCCGGGACAGGGGACTATGGCTACACCTTC.

This chain uses TRBV30 with TRBJ1-2, with D possibly being TRBD1 (5 bases). Between the trimmed V and J ends, which lost 5 bases and 4 bases, there was a span of 17 bases. The germline gives CDR1 GTSNPN, CDR2 SVGIG (reference sequence). This CDR3 spans 14 amino acids. In DNA, the CDR3 is TGTGCCTGGGATACAGGTGGTGGCTTCTATGGCTACACCTTC. The encoded protein is CAWDTGGGFYGYTF.

The sample holds a few counts of this clone. This chain connects TRBV6-5 to TRBJ2-7; 8 bases line up with TRBD2. The CDR3 runs to 16 residues. The trim removed 4 bases at V and 4 bases at J, leaving 12 bases unmatched. Germline V gene sequence: CDR1 MNHEY, CDR2 SVGAGI. Written as DNA, the CDR3 is TGTGCCAGCAGTTCCCCTCGGGAAGCGGGGGTATACGAGCAGTACTTC. This gives the protein CASSSPREAGVYEQYF.

J is TRBJ2-2 and V is TRBV9; D may match TRBD1 or TRBD2 (5 bases each). V dropped 4 bases and J dropped 5 bases, with 12 bases sitting between them. The CDR3 sequence is 14 residues long. CDR1 SGDLS and CDR2 YYNGEE come from the germline V gene. The CDR3 protein is CASSPLWGTGELFF. DNA for the CDR3: TGTGCCAGCAGCCCCCTGTGGGGGACCGGGGAGCTGTTTTTT.

This clone was seen a handful of times. The rearrangement uses TRBV5-5 and TRBJ2-3; D possibly uses TRBD1 or TRBD2 (6 bases each). The CDR3 covers 15 residues. The germline V gene encodes CDR1 SGHKS and CDR2 YYEKEE (reference sequence). V was clipped by 3 bases and J by 2 bases, with 13 bases between them. The CDR3 loop reads CASSWRDTDTDTQYF. The CDR3 DNA sequence: TGTGCCAGCAGCTGGCGGGACACCGACACAGATACGCAGTATTTT.